The 9 T cell receptor beta chains given below trace back to one sample, sequenced in a study of T cell changes during pregnancy in multiple sclerosis. TCRdb's table, derived via immunoSEQ multiplex PCR, lists solely in-frame clones and lacks some. The sample shows tens of thousands of clones, 90% of them seen only once. The material sequenced was peripheral blood, taken in the first trimester of pregnancy. These receptors came from a female donor in good health, enrolled as a control in a pregnancy study.

V is TRBV10-3 and J is TRBJ1-1; D possibly corresponds to TRBD1 (5 bases). The CDR3 runs 14 residues. V shed 3 bases and J shed 8 bases, with 16 bases lying between them. Germline CDR1 reads ENHRY; CDR2 reads SYGVKD. CDR3 nucleotides: TGTGCCATCAGTGACGCCAATTCAGGGTTAGAAGCTTTCTTT. It is translated as CAISDANSGLEAFF.

The chain links TRBV6-1 to TRBJ1-4; 7 positions agree with TRBD1. V was pared by 0 bases and J by 8 bases, with 12 bases of the junction left unmatched. Germline CDR1 reads MNHNS; CDR2 reads SASEGT. The CDR3 has 17 amino acids. CDR3 in DNA: TGTGCCAGCAGTGAAGCCAGGAGGGACAGCAGGAAAGAAAAACTGTTTTTT. It specifies CASSEARRDSRKEKLFF.

The rearrangement joins TRBV18 to TRBJ2-2; the match to TRBD1 covers 10 bases. Unmatched junction bases numbered 3, after V lost 4 bases and J lost 4 bases. There are 15 residues in the CDR3. CDR1 KGHSH and CDR2 LQKENI come from the germline V gene. CDR3 nucleotide sequence: TGTGCCAGCTCACGGGGACAGGGGCCCACCGGGGAGCTGTTTTTT. Amino acids: CASSRGQGPTGELFF.

The rearrangement links TRBV19 to TRBJ1-3, with D unclear. Per germline, CDR1 LNHDA and CDR2 SQIVND (reference sequence). Deletions cut 5 bases from V and 2 bases from J, with 13 bases between. The CDR3 totals 15 residues. In DNA, the CDR3 is TGTGCCAGTAGTTCAGCAGGATCGACTGGAAACACCATATATTTT. Residues: CASSSAGSTGNTIYF.

This clone was recorded a few times. V and J are TRBV6-4 and TRBJ2-1, with a weak D call TRBD2 (5 bases). V was cut by 2 bases and J by 7 bases, with 15 bases left in between. This CDR3 region has 15 residues. CDR1 and CDR2 from the germline V gene are MRHNA and SNTAGT. The CDR3 is CASSDGVGSQNEQFF. Written as DNA, the CDR3 is TGTGCCAGCAGTGACGGGGTAGGGAGCCAGAATGAGCAGTTCTTC.

The chain links TRBV28 to TRBJ2-7, with 10 positions matching TRBD2. The germline CDR1 and CDR2 sequences are MDHEN and SYDVKM. Trimming took 2 bases from V and 2 from J; bases not matched to a gene: 3. This CDR3 has 15 residues. In nucleotides, the CDR3 is TGTGCCAGCAGTTTAAGGACTAGCGGAACCTACGAGCAGTACTTC. It specifies CASSLRTSGTYEQYF.

The chain combines TRBV6-1 with TRBJ1-1, with D possibly matching TRBD1 (6 bases). The V gene's germline CDR1 is MNHNS and CDR2 SASEGT. This CDR3 is 14 amino acids long. V dropped 6 bases and J dropped 11 bases, with 22 bases sitting between them. As DNA, the CDR3 is TGTGCCAGCAGCCCCCTGGGGGGGCCTTGGAGTGCTTTCTTT. Amino acid sequence: CASSPLGGPWSAFF.

The V and J genes are TRBV7-3 and TRBJ1-1; the match to TRBD1 covers 9 bases. In germline, CDR1 is SGHTA, CDR2 FQGTGA. The CDR3 spans 15 residues. J gave up 6 bases and V 4 bases, and 9 bases lay outside the gene matches. The chain's CDR3 is CASSSMGQGSSEAFF. In DNA, the CDR3 is TGTGCCAGCAGCTCCATGGGACAGGGAAGCTCTGAAGCTTTCTTT. The complete variable domain, with remaining parts taken from reference TRBV7-3 and TRBJ1-1, reads GAGVSQTPSNKVTEKGKYVELRCDPISGHTALYWYRQSLGQGPEFLIYFQGTGAADDSGLPNDRFFAVRPEGSVSTLKIQRTERGDSAVYLCASSSMGQGSSEAFFGQGTRLTVV.

The chain recombines TRBV13 with TRBJ2-1; 9 positions match TRBD2. Germline V gene data show CDR1 as PRHDT and CDR2 as FYEKMQ (reference sequence). J gave up 4 bases and V 5 bases, and 9 bases lay outside the gene matches. The CDR3 contains 16 residues. Here the CDR3 reads CASSHRAGGPYNEQFF. The CDR3 DNA follows: TGTGCCAGCAGCCATCGGGCGGGGGGGCCGTACAATGAGCAGTTCTTC.